The T cell receptor (beta chain) described here comes from a study of CD8 T cells in ankylosing spondylitis. Overall study results and limits: A TCR beta motif of fewer than 10 highly homologous variants seemed to mark ankylosing spondylitis blood.

TCRdb reanalysed the 5' RACE reads using MiXCR and keeps one entry per CDR3 protein. Among about 130,000 distinct CDR3 sequences listed, around 8.5% were seen once. There are 13 residues in the CDR3. Deletions cut 5 bases from V and 1 base from J, with 11 bases between. Germline V gene sequence: CDR1 DFQATT, CDR2 SNEGSKA (reference sequence). As concerns this clonotype: Its antigen is unidentified.

This chain links TRBV20-1 with TRBJ2-5; the D gene is possibly TRBD2 (5 bases). The TCR sequence derives from a male donor with ankylosing spondylitis or in good health (not recorded which). The sequenced sample consisted of blood, either unsorted or a sorted T cell fraction (not recorded which). CDR3 sequence: CSAPWTGQETQYF. In DNA, the CDR3 is TGCAGTGCTCCCTGGACTGGCCAAGAGACCCAGTACTTC.